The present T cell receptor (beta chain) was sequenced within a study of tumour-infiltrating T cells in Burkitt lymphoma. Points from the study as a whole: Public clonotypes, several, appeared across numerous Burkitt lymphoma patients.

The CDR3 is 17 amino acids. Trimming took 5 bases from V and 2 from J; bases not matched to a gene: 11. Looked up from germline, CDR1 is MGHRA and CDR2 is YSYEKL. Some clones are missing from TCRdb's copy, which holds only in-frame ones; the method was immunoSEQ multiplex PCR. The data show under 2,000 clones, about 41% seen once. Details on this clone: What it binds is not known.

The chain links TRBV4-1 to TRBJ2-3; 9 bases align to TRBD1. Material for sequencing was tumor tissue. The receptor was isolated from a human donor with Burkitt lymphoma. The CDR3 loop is CASSYRTGDPFTDTQYF. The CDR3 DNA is TGCGCCAGCAGCTACCGGACAGGGGACCCTTTCACAGATACGCAGTATTTT.